The 30 T cell receptor beta chains in this list originate from one sample, sequenced in a study of T cell repertoires in cytomegalovirus infection. TCRdb fed the reads into MiXCR, producing one record per CDR3 protein. This sample yields 900,000 to 950,000 distinct CDR3 sequences, of which approximately 31% are seen a single time; around 15% belongs to the top ten. Their antigens remain unidentified. Sample: cultured CD8+ T cells from PBMCs, taken from culture after CMV antigen stimulation. The receptors were sampled from a human donor in good health (CMV status not recorded). Some clones in this sample may be carry-over from other donors' samples.

The chain has TRBV12-3 or TRBV12-4 and TRBJ2-5; D is ambiguous. CDR3 length equals 13 residues. Trimming cost V 4 bases and J 5 bases, with 11 bases left between them. The CDR3 DNA reads TGTGCCAGCAGTTCGGGCCCCCTGGAGACCCAGTACTTC. Its translation: CASSSGPLETQYF.

This clonotype was found once. This sequence may be a read error, since a much larger clone differs from it by one base. The chain joins TRBV7-6 to TRBJ2-2; 8 bases line up with TRBD1. The CDR3 consists of 15 residues. CDR1 is SGHVS and CDR2 is FNYEAQ in the germline V gene. The DNA of the CDR3 is TGTGCCAACAGCTCAGGGGGCTTTAACACCGGGGAGCTGTTTTTT. This codes for CANSSGGFNTGELFF.

The chain combines TRBV4-1 with TRBJ2-6; D may be TRBD1 (6 bases). V shed 1 base and J shed 2 bases, with 21 bases lying between them. CDR3 size: 20 residues. Germline values: CDR1 MGHRA, CDR2 YSYEKL. The CDR3 DNA sequence: TGCGCCAGCAGCCAAGTGCCACGGACAGTCTTGGTGGCTGGGGCCAACGTCCTGACTTTC. It translates to CASSQVPRTVLVAGANVLTF.

The table lists this clonotype with a count of one. The chain is built from TRBV4-3 and TRBJ1-5; D is undetermined. CDR3 length: 16 amino acids. Germline V gene sequence: CDR1 LGHNA, CDR2 YSLEER. Trimming took 4 bases from V and 2 from J, leaving 15 bases between them. The CDR3 is CASSPGERKRNQPQHF. CDR3 nucleotide sequence: TGCGCCAGCAGCCCCGGGGAGAGGAAACGCAATCAGCCCCAGCATTTT.

The V and J genes are TRBV6-2 or TRBV6-3 and TRBJ2-7; D is uncertain. This CDR3 region has 13 residues. Trimming took 2 bases from V and 5 from J, leaving 10 bases between them. Germline values: CDR1 MNHEY, CDR2 SVGEGT. CDR3 residues: CASSYLGTNEQYV. Here the CDR3 DNA reads TGTGCCAGCAGTTACCTGGGAACGAACGAGCAGTACGTC.

The table lists this clonotype with a count of one. The rearrangement links TRBV27 to TRBJ1-1, with a weak D call TRBD1 (5 bases). The CDR3 contains 17 residues. Trimming removed 4 bases at V and 2 bases at J, with 20 bases between. CDR1 and CDR2 (germline): MNHEY, SMNVEV (reference sequence). CDR3: CASSSSRGWRANTEAFF. The CDR3 DNA reads as TGTGCCAGCAGTTCCTCACGGGGGTGGCGGGCAAACACTGAAGCTTTCTTT.

This clonotype occurred a few times. The rearrangement joins TRBV4-1 to TRBJ1-5; TRBD1 might be the D (6 bases). There are 17 residues in the CDR3. The V gene's germline CDR1 is MGHRA and CDR2 YSYEKL. Trimming removed 4 bases at V and 1 base at J, with 17 bases between. CDR3 DNA: TGCGCCAGCAGCCCCCCGGGGGGGGCACCCAGCAATCAGCCCCAGCATTTT. It translates to CASSPPGGAPSNQPQHF.

This clonotype was picked up one time. The genes are TRBV13 and TRBJ1-2; D unclear. This CDR3 is 14 amino acids long. V lost 0 bases, J lost 8 bases, and 13 bases lay in between. Per the germline V gene, CDR1 is PRHDT and CDR2 is FYEKMQ (reference sequence). The CDR3 sequence is CASSLGVVSGGYTF. CDR3 nucleotide sequence: TGTGCCAGCAGCTTAGGCGTCGTGAGTGGGGGCTACACCTTC.

CDR3 residues: CASSLGTDVSIGYTF. Here the CDR3 DNA reads TGTGCCAGCAGCTTGGGGACCGATGTCTCTATCGGCTACACCTTC. The chain recombines TRBV5-5 with TRBJ1-2; D not certain. Germline V gene sequence: CDR1 SGHKS, CDR2 YYEKEE (reference sequence). The V gene lost 0 bases and the J gene lost 8 bases, with 17 bases spanning the gap. The CDR3 is 15 amino acids. The whole variable domain, filled in from reference TRBV5-5 and TRBJ1-2, reads DAGVTQSPTHLIKTRGQQVTLRCSPISGHKSVSWYQQVLGQGPQFIFQYYEKEERGRGNFPDRFSARQFPNYSSELNVNALLLGDSALYLCASSLGTDVSIGYTFGSGTRLTVV.

J is TRBJ1-1 and V is TRBV4-1; no definite D call. V lost 0 bases, J lost 6 bases, and 14 bases lay in between. Germline V gives CDR1 MGHRA, CDR2 YSYEKL. The CDR3 runs 15 residues. The CDR3 coding sequence is TGCGCCAGCAGCCAAGATAGCGGAGGTTGGGCTGAAGCTTTCTTT. Translating it yields CASSQDSGGWAEAFF.

The table lists this clonotype with a few counts. V usage is TRBV12-3 or TRBV12-4 and J usage is TRBJ2-2, with 7 bases fitting TRBD1. The CDR3 contains 17 residues. V shed 1 base and J 6 bases; nucleotides not matched to a gene: 11. Here the CDR3 reads CASSLEGAPLRSGELFF. The CDR3 DNA is TGTGCCAGCAGTTTAGAGGGGGCGCCGCTCCGTTCCGGGGAGCTGTTTTTT.

This clonotype was observed a few times. The chain links TRBV6-2 or TRBV6-3 to TRBJ2-3, with 14 bases that match TRBD2. In germline, CDR1 is MNHEY, CDR2 SVGEGT. V gave up 6 bases and J gave up 4 bases; unmatched junction bases: 6. This CDR3 has 16 amino acids. The chain's CDR3 is CASRGLAGVAADTQYF. The CDR3 bases are TGTGCCAGCAGGGGACTAGCGGGGGTTGCCGCAGATACGCAGTATTTT.

The gene calls are TRBV10-3 and TRBJ1-1; 10 nucleotides match TRBD1. Germline V gives CDR1 ENHRY, CDR2 SYGVKD. The V and J ends lost 7 bases and 6 bases, in that order; junction bases with no gene match: 5. This CDR3 comprises 13 residues. Here the CDR3 DNA reads TGTGCCATCAATCACGGACAGGGGGCTGAAGCTTTCTTT. The encoded protein is CAINHGQGAEAFF.

The V gene is TRBV27, the J gene TRBJ2-3, with no clear D. V was cut by 0 bases and J by 1 base, with 8 bases left in between. Germline-derived CDR1 and CDR2 are MNHEY and SMNVEV (reference sequence). The CDR3 has 15 residues. The DNA of the CDR3 is TGTGCCAGCAGTTTATCTGGCTGGGGCACAGATACGCAGTATTTT. This codes for CASSLSGWGTDTQYF.

The chain combines TRBV19 with TRBJ1-2, with D possibly matching TRBD1 (6 bases). From germline, CDR1 is LNHDA and CDR2 SQIVND (reference sequence). V was clipped by 8 bases and J by 7 bases, with 14 bases between them. There are 12 residues in the CDR3. The CDR3 spells CASGTGGPGYTF. The DNA for the CDR3 is TGTGCCAGTGGCACGGGGGGGCCTGGCTACACCTTC.

This clonotype has only a few counts. V is TRBV19 and J is TRBJ1-4; D remains unclear. The V gene's germline CDR1 is LNHDA and CDR2 SQIVND (reference sequence). V was clipped by 7 bases and J by 3 bases, with 12 bases between them. The CDR3 runs 14 residues. The CDR3 region is CASKSDPPNEKLFF. The CDR3 nucleotides read TGTGCCAGTAAGTCAGACCCGCCTAATGAAAAACTGTTTTTT.

This rearrangement joins TRBV7-6 to TRBJ2-3; D perhaps matches TRBD1 (6 bases). CDR3 length equals 16 residues. The V and J ends lost 3 bases and 0 bases respectively, with 13 bases between them. In germline, CDR1 is SGHVS, CDR2 FNYEAQ. The CDR3 spells CASSFPVGASTDTQYF. The DNA for the CDR3 is TGTGCCAGCAGCTTCCCCGTGGGGGCTAGCACAGATACGCAGTATTTT. Full variable domain (outside the CDR3, taken from reference TRBV7-6 and TRBJ2-3): GAGVSQSPRYKVTKRGQDVALRCDPISGHVSLYWYRQALGQGPEFLTYFNYEAQQDKSGLPNDRFSAERPEGSISTLTIQRTEQRDSAMYRCASSFPVGASTDTQYFGPGTRLTVL.

This clonotype has only a few counts. This may be a read error, as it is one base from a much larger clone. V and J are TRBV7-9 and TRBJ2-1, with a weak D call TRBD1 (6 bases). The CDR3 is 15 residues long. CDR1 SEHNR and CDR2 FQNEAQ come from the germline V gene (reference sequence). The V end was cut by 5 bases, the J end by 0 bases, with 11 bases between. The CDR3 DNA reads TGTGCCAGCAGCACCCGGGACACCTCCTACAATGAGCAGTTCTTC. Encoded protein: CASSTRDTSYNEQFF.

The chain joins TRBV4-1 to TRBJ2-7; 7 bases are shared with TRBD1. Germline CDR1 MGHRA, CDR2 YSYEKL. This CDR3 has 14 amino acids. CDR3 bases: TGCGCTAGCAGCCCGAGGACAGGCACCTACGAGCAGTACGTC. Translating gives CASSPRTGTYEQYV.

The genes are TRBV10-2 and TRBJ2-1; 13 nucleotides agree with TRBD2. CDR3 length: 16 residues. Per the germline V gene, CDR1 is WSHSY and CDR2 is SAAADI. V was pared by 4 bases and J by 7 bases, with 7 bases of the junction left unmatched. The CDR3 region is CASSAWTSGGGNEQFF. CDR3 nucleotide sequence: TGCGCCAGCAGTGCTTGGACTAGCGGGGGAGGGAATGAGCAGTTCTTC.

The table lists this clonotype with a few counts. This chain links TRBV6-2 or TRBV6-3 with TRBJ2-1, with 9 bases that match TRBD2. Germline CDR1 reads MNHEY; CDR2 reads SVGEGT. The V and J ends lost 6 bases and 3 bases, in that order; junction bases with no gene match: 3. The CDR3 runs 14 residues. CDR3 in DNA: TGTGCCAGCAGCCAGCGGGGGGACTACAATGAGCAGTTCTTC. This encodes CASSQRGDYNEQFF.

V gene TRBV9 combines with J gene TRBJ1-2; D gene unclear. Looked up from germline, CDR1 is SGDLS and CDR2 is YYNGEE. V lost 1 base and J 3 bases, leaving 22 bases between the germline ends. The CDR3 length is 18 residues. The CDR3 sequence: CASSVSRNRVDYHYGYTF. The CDR3 nucleotides are TGTGCCAGCAGCGTATCACGGAACCGGGTCGACTACCACTATGGCTACACCTTC.

V is TRBV10-3 and J is TRBJ2-7; D is possibly TRBD2 (5 bases). CDR1 ENHRY and CDR2 SYGVKD come from the germline V gene. V was clipped by 10 bases and J by 2 bases, with 15 bases between them. This CDR3 has 13 residues. The CDR3 loop reads CATALSGAYEQYV. CDR3 coding DNA: TGTGCCACCGCCCTGAGCGGCGCCTACGAGCAGTACGTC.

V is TRBV20-1 and J is TRBJ1-2, with 9 bases fitting TRBD1. The trim removed 1 base at V and 4 bases at J, leaving 7 bases unmatched. The CDR3 length is 15 residues. Germline V gives CDR1 DFQATT, CDR2 SNEGSKA (reference sequence). The CDR3 region is CSARGPGTGRYGYTF. In DNA, the CDR3 is TGCAGTGCTAGAGGGCCCGGGACAGGGCGCTATGGCTACACCTTC.

At least ten counts were recorded for this clonotype. The genes are TRBV7-2 and TRBJ1-2; D is unresolved. This CDR3 is built from 14 residues. V gave up 1 base and J gave up 2 bases, with 8 bases separating them. CDR1 SGHTA and CDR2 FQGNSA come from the germline V gene. The CDR3 is CASSLGHSNYGYTF. CDR3 in DNA: TGTGCCAGCAGCTTAGGTCACTCCAACTATGGCTACACCTTC.

This clonotype appeared a few times. This sequence joins TRBV2 and TRBJ1-1, with 8 positions matching TRBD1. Trimming at V came to 9 bases and at J to 5 bases, leaving 8 bases not matched to a gene. Germline CDR1 and CDR2: SNHLY and FYNNEI. CDR3 size: 13 residues. The CDR3 loop is CAREGQEGTEAFF. The CDR3 DNA follows: TGTGCCAGAGAGGGACAGGAGGGAACTGAAGCTTTCTTT. The full variable domain, with the rest looked up from reference TRBV2 and TRBJ1-1, is EPEVTQTPSHQVTQMGQEVILRCVPISNHLYFYWYRQILGQKVEFLVSFYNNEISEKSEIFDDQFSVERPDGSNFTLKIRSTKLEDSAMYFCAREGQEGTEAFFGQGTRLTVV.

The chain uses TRBV10-3 and TRBJ1-1; D is perhaps TRBD1 (5 bases). This CDR3 has 15 residues. CDR1 and CDR2 (germline): ENHRY, SYGVKD. The V gene lost 1 base and the J gene lost 4 bases, with 13 bases spanning the gap. As DNA, the CDR3 is TGTGCCATCAGTGAGTGGACTCTCGGGGGCACTGAAGCTTTCTTT. This encodes CAISEWTLGGTEAFF.

This clonotype was picked up a small number of times. V gene TRBV7-6 combines with J gene TRBJ1-1; TRBD1 matches at 7 bases. Germline loops: CDR1 SGHVS, CDR2 FNYEAQ. The junction had 6 bases not matched to a gene; V was cut back by 4 bases and J by 1 base. The CDR3 is 15 amino acids. The CDR3 loop reads CASSSTGFGNTEAFF. Written as DNA, the CDR3 is TGTGCCAGCAGCTCGACAGGGTTTGGGAACACTGAAGCTTTCTTT.

This clonotype was detected a few times. V usage is TRBV24-1 and J usage is TRBJ2-2; a weak D match, TRBD2 (6 bases). Trimming took off 4 bases at V and 5 bases at J, with 16 bases between the two ends. CDR3 length equals 16 residues. Germline loops: CDR1 KGHDR, CDR2 SFDVKD. The CDR3 loop reads CATSEHRERRTGELFF. DNA for the CDR3: TGTGCCACCAGTGAGCATCGGGAGAGAAGGACCGGGGAGCTGTTTTTT.

This clonotype was counted a few times. The chain is built from TRBV6-5 and TRBJ2-1; 16 bases are a match to TRBD2. The CDR3 length is 18 residues. Germline assignment: CDR1 MNHEY and CDR2 SVGAGI. Losses at the gene ends were 6 bases for V and 7 bases for J; bases not matched to a gene: 12. CDR3 sequence (DNA): TGTGCCAGCAGCCGTCCCGGGACTAGCGGGGGGGCCGGAAATGAGCAGTTCTTC. Translated, it gives CASSRPGTSGGAGNEQFF.